This is a list of T cell receptor beta chains from one sample in a study of T cells in Graves' hyperthyroidism and ophthalmopathy. TCRdb reprocessed the multiplex PCR reads via MiXCR and lists one record per CDR3 protein. This table holds 250,000 to 350,000 distinct CDR3 sequences, roughly 17% found once. Sequences were obtained from blood. Receptors were obtained from a man aged 25 to 40 with Graves' hyperthyroidism. Each CDR3 is given with its conserved first and last residue. A D gene is named only where the DNA matches it firmly. The size of a clone is reported for some rows only, either as once, few or many, or as a class for expanded clones.

V: TRBV7-2
D: -
J: TRBJ1-1
size: many
CDR3: CASSLTRRGDTEAFF
DNA: TGTGCCAGCAGCTTAACCCGGAGGGGGGATACTGAAGCTTTCTTT

V: TRBV11-2
D: -
J: TRBJ2-1
size: many
CDR3: CASTTGISSYNEQFF
DNA: TGTGCCAGCACCACAGGGATCAGCTCCTACAATGAGCAGTTCTTC

V: TRBV4-1
D: -
J: TRBJ2-7
size: few
CDR3: CASSRAGQTTYEQYF
DNA: TGCGCCAGCAGCCGAGCGGGACAGACCACCTACGAGCAGTACTTC

V: TRBV15
D: TRBD2
J: TRBJ2-6
size: few
CDR3: CATSSGSGISNGANVLTF
DNA: TGTGCCACCAGCTCTGGGAGCGGGATCTCAAATGGGGCCAACGTCCTGACTTTC

V: TRBV20-1
D: -
J: TRBJ1-2
size: -
CDR3: CSARSDSNYGYTF
DNA: TGCAGTGCTAGATCCGACAGTAACTATGGCTACACCTTC

V: TRBV19
D: -
J: TRBJ2-7
size: few
CDR3: CASNMGDDSYEQYF
DNA: TGTGCCAGTAACATGGGGGACGACTCCTACGAGCAGTACTTC

V: TRBV7-3
D: -
J: TRBJ2-7
size: -
CDR3: CASSLNGGLDYEQYF
DNA: TGTGCCAGCAGCTTAAACGGGGGGCTTGACTACGAGCAGTACTTC

V: TRBV5-1
D: TRBD2
J: TRBJ2-1
size: many
CDR3: CASSLGETSANEQFF
DNA: TGCGCCAGCAGCTTGGGGGAGACTAGCGCAAATGAGCAGTTCTTC

V: TRBV27
D: -
J: TRBJ1-2
size: many
CDR3: CASRSNVNYGYTF
DNA: TGTGCCAGCCGCTCCAACGTTAACTATGGCTACACCTTC

V: TRBV5-4
D: -
J: TRBJ1-2
size: few
CDR3: CASSYQTGGDGYTF
DNA: TGTGCCAGCAGCTATCAGACAGGTGGGGATGGCTACACCTTC

V: TRBV18
D: -
J: TRBJ2-1
size: few
CDR3: CASSRGDFLGNEQFF
DNA: TGTGCCAGCTCACGAGGGGACTTTCTTGGCAATGAGCAGTTCTTC

V: TRBV6-2/TRBV6-3
D: -
J: TRBJ2-2
size: -
CDR3: CASTLLQVSGELFF
DNA: TGTGCCAGTACCCTACTGCAGGTTTCCGGGGAGCTGTTTTTT

V: TRBV4-1
D: -
J: TRBJ2-7
size: -
CDR3: CASSPRGSLHEQYF
DNA: TGCGCCAGCAGCCCCCGGGGGAGCCTCCACGAGCAGTACTTC

V: TRBV28
D: -
J: TRBJ1-1
size: -
CDR3: CASSLGGTDAFF
DNA: TGTGCCAGCAGTTTAGGAGGCACTGACGCTTTCTTT

V: TRBV19
D: -
J: TRBJ2-5
size: -
CDR3: CASSMSETQYF
DNA: TGTGCCAGTAGTATGTCAGAGACCCAGTACTTC

V: TRBV11-2
D: -
J: TRBJ2-2
size: many
CDR3: CASSTLNTGELFF
DNA: TGTGCCAGCAGCACTCTTAACACCGGGGAGCTGTTTTTT

V: TRBV29-1
D: TRBD1
J: TRBJ1-1
size: many
CDR3: CSVTGGRAAMNTEAFF
DNA: TGCAGCGTGACAGGGGGCCGGGCGGCAATGAACACTGAAGCTTTCTTT